What follows are 19 T cell receptor beta chains derived from one specimen sequenced in a study of T cells in localized non-small cell lung cancer. Only in-frame clones appear in the TCRdb table, and some are missing; sequencing was by immunoSEQ multiplex PCR. The table lists around 3,300 clones, roughly 29% of them singletons. The input for sequencing was normal lung tissue next to the tumor, taken before any cancer treatment. The receptors derive from a woman between 40 and 69 years old with stage I lung adenocarcinoma.

DNA of the CDR3: TGTGCCAGTAGTACAACCACTTCGGGGCCACTCGGGGCTTTCTTT. Protein sequence: CASSTTTSGPLGAFF. The chain combines TRBV19 with TRBJ1-1, with D perhaps matching TRBD1 (5 bases). The CDR3 runs to 15 residues. Germline-derived CDR1 and CDR2 are LNHDA and SQIVND (reference sequence). Between the trimmed V and J ends, which lost 4 bases and 11 bases, there was a span of 23 bases.

The chain joins TRBV18 to TRBJ2-1, with D possibly being TRBD2 (5 bases). Trimming removed 6 bases from V and 3 bases from J, with 12 bases in between. Germline-derived CDR1 and CDR2 are KGHSH and LQKENI. The CDR3 is 14 residues long. CDR3 DNA: TGTGCCAGCTCCCGGACTGGCTACTACAATGAGCAGTTCTTC. This gives the protein CASSRTGYYNEQFF.

The gene calls are TRBV6-8 and TRBJ1-1; maybe TRBD1 (5 bases). V dropped 6 bases and J dropped 3 bases, with 8 bases sitting between them. Germline V lookup: CDR1 MNHGY, CDR2 SAAAGT. This CDR3 region has 12 residues. This CDR3 reads CASRDTYTEAFF. The CDR3 region has the DNA TGTGCCAGCAGGGACACCTACACTGAAGCTTTCTTT.

The V and J genes are TRBV19 and TRBJ1-1, with D unclear. V dropped 9 bases and J dropped 4 bases, with 12 bases sitting between them. This CDR3 has 12 amino acids. CDR1 is LNHDA and CDR2 is SQIVND in the germline V gene (reference sequence). CDR3 DNA sequence: TGTGCCAGCAGAGCCCCCACCACTGAAGCTTTCTTT. Protein: CASRAPTTEAFF.

The CDR3 region has the DNA TGTGCCAGCAGCCAGCCCATAGCGGGGGGAAACAATGAGCAGTTCTTC. Residues: CASSQPIAGGNNEQFF. The chain combines TRBV11-3 with TRBJ2-1, with 10 bases aligning to TRBD2. The V and J ends lost 5 bases and 5 bases, in that order; junction bases with no gene match: 9. Germline V gives CDR1 SGHNT, CDR2 YENEEA. CDR3 length: 16 amino acids.

This clone occurred a few times. The chain links TRBV6-8 to TRBJ1-1, with a possible D match to TRBD1 (6 bases). CDR1 is MNHGY and CDR2 is SAAAGT in the germline V gene. The ends were cut back, 2 bases at V and 5 bases at J, with 9 bases in the middle. This CDR3 is 13 amino acids long. CDR3 sequence (DNA): TGTGCCAGCAGTTACCAGGGGACAACTGAAGCTTTCTTT. Amino acid sequence: CASSYQGTTEAFF.

The gene calls are TRBV29-1 and TRBJ1-2; 10 nucleotides agree with TRBD1. Looked up from germline, CDR1 is SQVTM and CDR2 is ANQGSEA. The CDR3 consists of 12 residues. V was clipped by 1 base and J by 8 bases; unmatched bases: 1. The CDR3 coding sequence is TGCAGCGTTGAAGGGACAGGGGGAGGCTACACCTTC. Encoded protein: CSVEGTGGGYTF.

By its share, this clone is large. This specimen includes other DNA sequences encoding the same CDR3. The genes are TRBV11-3 and TRBJ2-3; D may be TRBD2 (6 bases). CDR3 length: 15 residues. The germline CDR1 and CDR2 sequences are SGHNT and YENEEA. V was trimmed by 3 bases and J by 0 bases, leaving 10 bases between them. The CDR3 bases are TGTGCCAGCAGCTTTGGCGGGATCAGCACAGATACGCAGTATTTT. It yields the protein CASSFGGISTDTQYF.

This chain links TRBV6-8 with TRBJ1-2; 9 bases line up with TRBD1. The CDR3 is 14 amino acids. Germline values: CDR1 MNHGY, CDR2 SAAAGT. V was clipped by 6 bases and J by 5 bases; unmatched bases: 7. Here the CDR3 reads CASRDPGQGYGYTF. CDR3 nucleotides: TGTGCCAGCAGGGATCCGGGACAGGGTTATGGCTACACCTTC.

In its sample, this clone is medium-sized (0.01 to 0.1%). The V call is TRBV9, the J call TRBJ1-3; D not certain. Germline V gives CDR1 SGDLS, CDR2 YYNGEE. There are 15 residues in the CDR3. The V end lost 5 bases, the J end lost 1 base, and 13 bases lay between the germline ends. The CDR3 DNA follows: TGTGCCAGCAGTGAAAGGGTGAGGTCTGGAAACACCATATATTTT. Translating gives CASSERVRSGNTIYF.

This clone has just a few counts. The CDR3: CASSFGTLGDEQYF. CDR3 in DNA: TGTGCCAGCAGCTTTGGGACACTCGGGGACGAGCAGTACTTC. This chain connects TRBV11-3 to TRBJ2-7; possibly TRBD1 for D (6 bases). With 3 bases removed from V and 5 bases from J, the gap between germline ends came to 14 bases. The germline V gene encodes CDR1 SGHNT and CDR2 YENEEA. This CDR3 comprises 14 residues.

The rearrangement links TRBV11-3 to TRBJ2-6; D may be TRBD1 or TRBD2 (5 bases each). Trimming left V 3 bases short and J 0 bases short, with 12 bases between. The length of the CDR3 is 17 residues. Germline values: CDR1 SGHNT, CDR2 YENEEA. The DNA of the CDR3 is TGTGCCAGCAGCTTCCCAGGGACCGTCTCTGGGGCCAACGTCCTGACTTTC. Residues: CASSFPGTVSGANVLTF.

Only a few counts were recorded for this clone. V is TRBV6-8 and J is TRBJ2-3, with TRBD2 matching 11 bases. From germline, CDR1 is MNHGY and CDR2 SAAAGT. V was pared by 6 bases and J by 8 bases, with 1 base of the junction left unmatched. There are 12 residues in the CDR3. The CDR3 sequence is CASSTSGSTQYF. In nucleotides, the CDR3 is TGTGCCAGCAGCACTAGCGGGAGTACGCAGTATTTT.

This chain joins TRBV28 and TRBJ1-1, with D perhaps matching TRBD1 (6 bases). Trimming took off 4 bases at V and 3 bases at J, with 6 bases between the two ends. Germline assignment: CDR1 MDHEN and CDR2 SYDVKM. There are 12 residues in the CDR3. CDR3 DNA sequence: TGTGCCAGCAGTTCAGGGGACACTGAAGCTTTCTTT. This codes for CASSSGDTEAFF. Full variable domain (rest looked up from reference TRBV28 and TRBJ1-1): DVKVTQSSRYLVKRTGEKVFLECVQDMDHENMFWYRQDPGLGLRLIYFSYDVKMKEKGDIPEGYSVSREKKERFSLILESASTNQTSMYLCASSSGDTEAFFGQGTRLTVV.

The chain couples TRBV19 to TRBJ1-1, with D maybe TRBD1 (5 bases). V lost 3 bases and J 10 bases, leaving 12 bases between the germline ends. CDR3 length: 12 amino acids. Germline-derived CDR1 and CDR2 are LNHDA and SQIVND (reference sequence). CDR3 protein: CASSILGTRAFF. In nucleotides, the CDR3 is TGTGCCAGTAGTATTCTGGGGACGAGAGCTTTCTTT.

This clone has just a few counts. V is TRBV9 and J is TRBJ2-2; 12 bases are a match to TRBD2. The CDR3 extends over 17 amino acids. V was clipped by 4 bases and J by 5 bases; unmatched bases: 9. The germline CDR1 and CDR2 sequences are SGDLS and YYNGEE. The CDR3 DNA is TGTGCCAGCAGCCCCCAGCCTAGCGGGAGGGGAACCGGGGAGCTGTTTTTT. It translates to CASSPQPSGRGTGELFF.

This clone was counted between two and nine times. V is TRBV6-8 and J is TRBJ2-7; D could derive from TRBD1 or TRBD2 (5 bases each). The V and J ends lost 6 bases and 1 base respectively, with 22 bases between them. The CDR3 covers 17 residues. Germline V gene lookup returns CDR1 MNHGY and CDR2 SAAAGT. In DNA form, the CDR3 reads TGTGCCAGCAGCCAGGAGTATGGGACCCAGGGTTCCTACGAGCAGTACTTC. It specifies CASSQEYGTQGSYEQYF.

This clone was seen more than once but under ten times. The rearrangement joins TRBV6-8 to TRBJ2-7; 7 nucleotides match TRBD2. V dropped 6 bases and J dropped 2; count of bases not matched to a gene: 16. This CDR3 spans 17 amino acids. Looked up from germline, CDR1 is MNHGY and CDR2 is SAAAGT. Here the CDR3 DNA reads TGTGCCAGCAGCTCGACCCCCCTAAGCGGGAAAACCTACGAGCAGTACTTC. Translated: CASSSTPLSGKTYEQYF.

The table lists this clone with a few counts. This sequence joins TRBV30 and TRBJ2-5, with D perhaps matching TRBD2 (6 bases). CDR3 size: 11 residues. Between the trimmed V and J ends, which lost 4 bases and 7 bases, there was a span of 10 bases. Germline loops: CDR1 GTSNPN, CDR2 SVGIG (reference sequence). The CDR3, as DNA: TGTGCCTGGACAGTCGGGGGGACCCAGTACTTC. Protein: CAWTVGGTQYF.